Listed below are T cell receptor beta chains from one sample, sequenced in a study of blood T cell repertoires in COVID-19. Libraries were prepared by immunoSEQ multiplex PCR; TCRdb keeps only in-frame clonotypes and omits some of them. Of more than 100,000 clones listed, about 80% are singletons. Material for sequencing was PBMCs or T cells enriched from blood (not recorded which). The receptors here all came from a man aged 35 to 55 with acute COVID-19. Each CDR3 is given with its conserved first and last residue. A D gene is named only where the DNA matches it firmly. Rows give clone size only sometimes, using once, few, many, or a class for an expanded clone.

v_gene,j_gene,abundance,d_gene,CDR3nt,CDR3aa
TRBV28,TRBJ2-7,NA,NA,TGTGCCAGCACCGGTACCTACGAGCAGTACTTC,CASTGTYEQYF
TRBV12-3/TRBV12-4,TRBJ1-2,once,NA,TGTGCCAGCAGTTTACAGGGCAGCTACACCTTC,CASSLQGSYTF
TRBV9,TRBJ1-3,NA,NA,TGTGCCAGCAGCTCGCGGCTCTCCGATTCTGGAAACACCATATATTTT,CASSSRLSDSGNTIYF
TRBV7-2,TRBJ2-2,NA,TRBD2,TGTGCCAGCAGCTTAGTAGGGGCTAGCGGGGGCACCGGGGAGCTGTTTTTT,CASSLVGASGGTGELFF
TRBV10-1,TRBJ2-1,NA,TRBD2,TGCGCCAGCAGTGAGTTCCCGAATAGCGGGAGGAGCTCCTACAATGAGCAGTTCTTC,CASSEFPNSGRSSYNEQFF
TRBV4-2,TRBJ2-3,NA,TRBD1,TGTGCCAGCAGCCAGTCCCTTCTTTCGGGGACAGGGCCCGATACGCAGTATTTT,CASSQSLLSGTGPDTQYF
TRBV5-1,TRBJ2-2,NA,TRBD1,TGCGCCAGCAGCTTTCAGGGGGTAGGCACCGGGGAGCTGTTTTTT,CASSFQGVGTGELFF
TRBV15,TRBJ1-5,NA,NA,TGTGCCACCAGCAGAGATTACCCCTATAGCAATCAGCCCCAGCATTTT,CATSRDYPYSNQPQHF
TRBV4-1,TRBJ2-2,NA,TRBD2,TGCGCCAGCAGCCAAGAGGGACTAGCCACCGGGGAGCTGTTTTTT,CASSQEGLATGELFF
TRBV18,TRBJ2-5,once,NA,TGTGCCAGCTCAACCCAGGGCAAAGAGACCCAGTACTTC,CASSTQGKETQYF
TRBV3-1/TRBV3-2,TRBJ1-1,NA,NA,TGTGCCAGCAGCCAAACAGTTATGAACACTGAAGCTTTCTTT,CASSQTVMNTEAFF
TRBV27,TRBJ2-7,NA,TRBD1,TGTGCCAGCAGTAGCCGGGACAGGGGCCTGGGTGAGCAGTACTTC,CASSSRDRGLGEQYF
TRBV6-6,TRBJ1-4,NA,NA,TGTGCCAGCAGTGACCAGGGTGAAAAACTGTTTTTT,CASSDQGEKLFF
TRBV3-1/TRBV3-2,TRBJ2-3,NA,TRBD1,TGTGCCAGCAGCCTACCGGGACAGGCAGATACGCAGTATTTT,CASSLPGQADTQYF
TRBV2,TRBJ1-5,NA,NA,TGTGCCAGCAGTGAGCATACAGGGTCCCAGCATTTT,CASSEHTGSQHF
TRBV5-6,TRBJ2-3,NA,NA,TGTGCCAGCAGCTTGCCCGGGGCAGATACGCAGTATTTT,CASSLPGADTQYF
TRBV7-3,TRBJ2-3,NA,NA,TGTGCCAGCAGGTTGAGCGGAGGGGAAGATACGCAGTATTTT,CASRLSGGEDTQYF
TRBV5-6,TRBJ2-3,NA,TRBD1,TGTGCCAGCAGCTTGGAACAGGGGGCCACAGATACGCAGTATTTT,CASSLEQGATDTQYF
TRBV7-9,TRBJ2-7,few,NA,TGTGCCAGCAGCTTCGACACTGTCTACTCCGAGCAGTACTTC,CASSFDTVYSEQYF
TRBV23-1,TRBJ2-3,NA,NA,TGCGCCAGAGATTCCAGGTGGGTCCTCACAGATACGCAGTATTTT,CARDSRWVLTDTQYF
TRBV7-2,TRBJ1-5,NA,NA,TGTGCCAGCAGCTTAGTCTATAGCAATCAGCCCCAGCATTTT,CASSLVYSNQPQHF
TRBV6-5,TRBJ2-7,NA,TRBD2,TGTGCCAGCACCCCTAGCGGGAGGTCCGACGAGCAGTACTTC,CASTPSGRSDEQYF
TRBV28,TRBJ1-1,NA,TRBD1,TGTGCCAGCAGTTTATCCCAGGGGACAGGGGCTGAAGCTTTCTTT,CASSLSQGTGAEAFF
TRBV6-5,TRBJ1-3,NA,NA,TGTGCCAGCAGTTACTCTAACTCTGGAAACACCATATATTTT,CASSYSNSGNTIYF
TRBV5-4,TRBJ1-4,once,NA,TGTGCCAGCAGCAGCACAGGCGAAAAACTGTTTTTT,CASSSTGEKLFF
TRBV5-1,TRBJ2-7,NA,TRBD1,TGCGCCAGCAGCTTGGAGCGGACAGGGGCTCGCGAGCAGTACTTC,CASSLERTGAREQYF
TRBV7-9,TRBJ1-3,NA,TRBD1,TGTGCCAGCAGTTCAAACAGGGGGCGAGGCACCATATATTTT,CASSSNRGRGTIYF
TRBV3-1/TRBV3-2,TRBJ1-2,NA,NA,TGTGCCAGCTCCAGGGTAGAAAACTATGGCTACACCTTC,CASSRVENYGYTF
TRBV19,TRBJ2-1,once,NA,TGTGCCAGTAGTATAGGCGAAAGCTCCTACAATGAGCAGTTCTTC,CASSIGESSYNEQFF
TRBV3-1/TRBV3-2,TRBJ2-1,once,NA,TGTGCCAGCAGCCCCCTCGGTCCCTACAATGAGCAGTTCTTC,CASSPLGPYNEQFF
TRBV4-2,TRBJ2-7,few,TRBD2,TGTGCCAGCAGCCTGGGGACTAGCGAATACGAGCAGTACTTC,CASSLGTSEYEQYF
TRBV6-5,TRBJ1-6,NA,TRBD1,TGTGCCAGCAGGCCGGGACAGGGTGGGTATTCACCCCTCCACTTT,CASRPGQGGYSPLHF
TRBV18,TRBJ2-3,NA,NA,TGTGCCAGCTCCCCTAGGACAGTCAGCACAGATACGCAGTATTTT,CASSPRTVSTDTQYF
TRBV30,TRBJ1-3,once,TRBD1,TGTGCCTGGACCCGTCCGGGACAGTTCTCTGGAAACACCATATATTTT,CAWTRPGQFSGNTIYF
TRBV5-6,TRBJ2-3,NA,TRBD1,TGTGCCAGTCAAGTTGGGGACAGCCGGGAGTATTTT,CASQVGDSREYF
TRBV4-1,TRBJ2-7,NA,TRBD1,TGCGCCAGCAGCCAAGCCGGGACAGACTACGAGCAGTACTTC,CASSQAGTDYEQYF
TRBV5-8,TRBJ2-5,once,NA,TGTGCCAGCAGCTTGAGGCGGAGATTACAAGAGACCCAGTACTTC,CASSLRRRLQETQYF
TRBV7-8,TRBJ2-2,NA,TRBD1,TGTGCCAGCAGCCCTTACGGGACAGGGAACACCGGGGAGCTGTTTTTT,CASSPYGTGNTGELFF
TRBV4-2,TRBJ2-7,NA,NA,TGTGCCAGCAGCCAAGGCCAGGGAGAGCCCCACGCGGGGGAGCAGTACTTC,CASSQGQGEPHAGEQYF
TRBV10-3,TRBJ2-2,NA,NA,TGTGCCATCAGGGCACAGGGCGGCACCGGGGAGCTGTTTTTT,CAIRAQGGTGELFF
TRBV3-1/TRBV3-2,TRBJ1-2,NA,NA,TGTGCCAGCAGCCAAGAGGGACACAGCCACGGCTACACCTTC,CASSQEGHSHGYTF